This T cell receptor beta chain was recorded in a study of OX40 agonist ivuxolimab in advanced cancers. The V gene end was trimmed by 6 bases and the J gene end by 7 bases; junction bases not matched to a gene: 9. Germline V gives CDR1 KGHSH, CDR2 LQKENI. This CDR3 contains 15 residues. General study results and limits: Low normalized clonal expansion also occurred in some nonresponding patients.

Notes on this clone: Antigen unknown.

TCRdb's copy holds only in-frame clones and misses some; the assay was immunoSEQ multiplex PCR. Here the sample spans fewer than 85,000 clones, 77% being singletons. The sample in question was CD4+ or CD8+ T cells sorted from blood, obtained in a trial of the OX40 agonist ivuxolimab. The source is an adult with an advanced solid tumor such as melanoma, head and neck, liver or kidney cancer. This sequence joins TRBV18 and TRBJ2-1; TRBD1 matches at 10 bases. CDR3 sequence reads: CASSLGQGDGNEQFF. CDR3 in DNA: TGTGCCAGCTCCCTAGGACAGGGGGACGGTAATGAGCAGTTCTTC.